The entry below describes one T cell receptor beta chain. The table came from immunoSEQ multiplex PCR; TCRdb's copy has only in-frame clones and leaves some out. The data show about 2 million clones, roughly 96% seen once. The trim removed 6 bases at V and 4 bases at J, leaving 9 bases unmatched. This CDR3 has 15 amino acids. Germline assignment: CDR1 MNHNY and CDR2 SVGAGI (reference sequence). The source of the sample is a study of shared clonotypes between healthy human individuals. The chain employs TRBV6-6 and TRBJ2-7; 10 bases match TRBD2. The receptor's source is a man younger than 35 in good health. Sequences were obtained from naive CD4+ T cells sorted from blood. Described subset: CD45RA+ positively selected. The chain's CDR3 is CASRPGLAGVYEQYF. In DNA form, the CDR3 reads TGTGCCAGCAGGCCGGGGCTAGCGGGAGTGTACGAGCAGTACTTC.